This T cell receptor (beta chain) was captured by sequencing in a study of blood T cell repertoires in COVID-19. Study-level information: In each case, the material was cDNA or gDNA derived from T cells, B-cell-depleted T cells, or PBMCs.

Recovered status in Cohort 3 required two negative PCRs, clearance, or symptom resolution. Profiling relied on immunoSEQ multiplex PCR, and the TCRdb table lists in-frame clones only, not all of them. The sample has about 230,000 clones, approximately 90% seen once. Trimming took off 8 bases at V and 3 bases at J, with 13 bases between the two ends. This CDR3 contains 13 residues. Germline V gene lookup returns CDR1 SNHLY and CDR2 FYNNEI. Material for sequencing was PBMCs or T cells enriched from blood (not recorded which). The sequence was obtained from a man aged 18-30 years who had recovered from COVID-19. The chain is built from TRBV2 and TRBJ2-5; TRBD2 is a possible D gene (6 bases). DNA for the CDR3: TGTGCCAGCGCACTCCCGGGGGAAGAGACCCAGTACTTC. Encoded protein: CASALPGEETQYF.